This note documents a single TCR beta chain sequence. Its target is unknown. Losses at the gene ends were 1 base for V and 8 bases for J; bases not matched to a gene: 11. This CDR3 is built from 15 residues. The germline V gene encodes CDR1 GTSNPN and CDR2 SVGIG (reference sequence). TCRdb re-derived calls from the 5' RACE reads in MiXCR, one entry per CDR3 protein. The sample carries just over 400,000 distinct CDR3 sequences, less than 25% recorded once. The source of the sample is a study of T-cell memory formation after mild COVID-19. Overall study results and limits: In pre-infection memory, a portion of responding clones appeared, which suggested that cross-reactive memory joined. Later expanders leaned toward CD4+, whereas clones contracting from day 15 to 85 were balanced CD4/CD8. For contracting clones, CD4+ ones sat mainly in CM and EM, CD8+ in EMRA.

The rearrangement links TRBV30 to TRBJ1-2; 9 bases agree with TRBD1. What was sequenced was PBMCs or a T cell subset sorted from them (not recorded which). The TCR originated in an adult woman who had mild COVID-19 (a few samples of this study predate the infection). Cell type and time point are not known. The CDR3 loop reads CAWSGTGQGSWGYTF. DNA for the CDR3: TGTGCCTGGAGTGGGACCGGACAGGGGTCGTGGGGCTACACCTTC.